The rows below give T cell receptor beta chains drawn from one sample of a study of blood T cells in healthy people across ages. TCRdb reprocessed the 5' RACE reads via MiXCR and lists one record per CDR3 protein. The sample lists 1.5 million to 2 million distinct CDR3 sequences, approximately 30% occurring once. The sample was blood. These TCRs come from a woman aged 25-40 years in good health. CDR3s include the opening cysteine and the closing phenylalanine or tryptophan. The D gene is left open where the match is weak.

TRBV5-1	-	TRBJ2-5	CASRSHASEQYF
TRBV28	-	TRBJ2-3	CASVGTPRADTQYF
TRBV5-1	TRBD2	TRBJ2-3	CASSHSAGGQTDTQYF
TRBV29-1	-	TRBJ2-3	CSVAPRMHMTTDTQYF
TRBV7-2	TRBD2	TRBJ2-5	CASSTDRGVGETQYF
TRBV12-3/TRBV12-4	TRBD1	TRBJ2-3	CASTDLLGQISTDTQYF
TRBV28	TRBD1	TRBJ1-1	CASSRDSQAQTEPEAFF
TRBV28	-	TRBJ1-1	CASAVGVDTEAFF
TRBV29-1	-	TRBJ1-2	CSSQEGNYGYTF
TRBV7-6	-	TRBJ2-5	CASSSSRAGTQYF
TRBV9	-	TRBJ1-4	CASSVGQLATNEKLFF
TRBV24-1	-	TRBJ2-2	CATSDRGGSTGELFF
TRBV7-2	-	TRBJ2-3	CASSPSSPSLTDTQYF
TRBV19	-	TRBJ2-4	CASSMSPWSGLAKNIQYF
TRBV7-9	TRBD1	TRBJ1-2	CASSPRDRENYGYTF
TRBV20-1	TRBD1	TRBJ2-5	CSARRPQGTETQYF
TRBV28	-	TRBJ2-7	CASSPRGYSYEQYF
TRBV20-1	TRBD2	TRBJ2-7	CSATPRTSSEQYF
TRBV19	TRBD1	TRBJ2-1	CVSSIDRGLWDEQFF
TRBV3-1	-	TRBJ2-5	CASRDQSMTQYF
TRBV18	-	TRBJ2-7	CASSPQHGYEQYF
TRBV7-9	-	TRBJ2-3	CASSLPGRGGTDTQYF
TRBV12-3/TRBV12-4	TRBD1	TRBJ2-7	CASRSRDRGLEQYF
TRBV20-1	TRBD1	TRBJ2-1	CSASRVDRGNEQFF
TRBV4-2	-	TRBJ2-5	CASSQTRDQETQYF
TRBV9	TRBD2	TRBJ2-1	CAGSPGTSGGVEYNEQFF
TRBV7-9	-	TRBJ2-5	CASSLTIAEETQYF
TRBV6-6	-	TRBJ1-2	CASSYEGRPPNYGYTF
TRBV3-1	-	TRBJ1-6	CASSRGYRGGSPLHF